What follows are 21 T cell receptor beta chains derived from one specimen sequenced in a study of T cell changes during pregnancy in multiple sclerosis. Profiling relied on immunoSEQ multiplex PCR, and the TCRdb table lists in-frame clones only, not all of them. The repertoire holds about 100,000 clones, with about 90% as singletons. The source material was peripheral blood, sampled after pregnancy. The source of these receptors is a female donor with multiple sclerosis, enrolled in a pregnancy study.

V gene TRBV7-3 combines with J gene TRBJ2-3, with a possible D match to TRBD1 (5 bases). The CDR3 has 15 residues. Per the germline V gene, CDR1 is SGHTA and CDR2 is FQGTGA. Trimming took off 2 bases at V and 0 bases at J, with 9 bases between the two ends. As DNA, the CDR3 is TGTGCCAGCAGCTTACTTGGGGCGAGCACAGATACGCAGTATTTT. Its translation is CASSLLGASTDTQYF.

The chain is built from TRBV7-8 and TRBJ1-1, with 9 bases identical to TRBD1. The CDR3 has 15 residues. V shed 4 bases and J 5 bases; nucleotides not matched to a gene: 8. Germline CDR1 reads SGHVS; CDR2 reads FQNEAQ. The CDR3 spells CASSSNRGQRTEAFF. The CDR3 nucleotides are TGTGCCAGCAGCTCCAACAGGGGGCAGAGAACTGAAGCTTTCTTT.

The chain couples TRBV5-1 to TRBJ2-7, with TRBD1 as a possible D gene (6 bases). Looked up from germline, CDR1 is SGHRS and CDR2 is YFSETQ. V lost 0 bases and J lost 6, with 16 bases in between. There are 15 residues in the CDR3. In nucleotides, the CDR3 is TGCGCCAGCAGCTTGGCGGCAGGGGTCCCCTCCGAGCAGTACTTC. Protein product: CASSLAAGVPSEQYF.

This chain links TRBV7-9 with TRBJ2-1, with 8 bases fitting TRBD2. V shed 5 bases, J shed 7 bases, and the junction held 7 bases outside the gene matches. The CDR3 runs 14 residues. Germline loops: CDR1 SEHNR, CDR2 FQNEAQ (reference sequence). CDR3 coding DNA: TGTGCCAGCAGCGTCGGGACTAGAATAAATGAGCAGTTCTTC. Translated, it gives CASSVGTRINEQFF.

Written as DNA, the CDR3 is TGTGCCAGCAGCCCCGGGACAGGGGGCCGTCAGCCCCAGCATTTT. It translates to CASSPGTGGRQPQHF. J is TRBJ1-5 and V is TRBV6-5, with TRBD1 identical over 12 bases. This CDR3 is 15 amino acids long. Looked up from germline, CDR1 is MNHEY and CDR2 is SVGAGI. Losses at the gene ends were 6 bases for V and 6 bases for J; bases not matched to a gene: 6.

The table lists this clone with a few counts. V is TRBV10-2 and J is TRBJ1-3; D call uncertain. Germline V gene lookup returns CDR1 WSHSY and CDR2 SAAADI. The germline V and J ends were trimmed by 5 bases and 7 bases, with 9 bases remaining between them. The CDR3 is 12 amino acids. DNA of the CDR3: TGCGCCAGCAGTCGAGAAATGAACACCATATATTTT. Its protein product is CASSREMNTIYF.

This clone was recorded a few times. The V call is TRBV7-5, the J call TRBJ2-7; TRBD2 is the table's D call and was not checked against the DNA. TRBV7-5 is listed as a pseudogene. This CDR3 spans 15 amino acids. The CDR3 DNA sequence: TGTGCCAGAAGCTTAGCGCGACGGAGCTCCTACGAGCAGTACTTC. Amino acids: CARSLARRSSYEQYF.

The gene calls are TRBV4-3 and TRBJ1-2; no clear D. This CDR3 spans 15 amino acids. V was cut by 1 base and J by 3 bases, with 12 bases left in between. Germline lookup yields CDR1 LGHNA and CDR2 YSLEER. The CDR3 reads CASSQGSSGDYGYTF. CDR3 in DNA: TGCGCCAGCAGCCAAGGGTCTTCGGGAGACTATGGCTACACCTTC.

The chain couples TRBV9 to TRBJ2-2, with no clear D. Trimming cost V 0 bases and J 4 bases, with 10 bases left between them. The V gene's germline CDR1 is SGDLS and CDR2 YYNGEE. The CDR3 sequence is 15 residues long. The CDR3 region is CASSVVADPTGELFF. The CDR3 DNA follows: TGTGCCAGCAGCGTAGTAGCAGACCCCACCGGGGAGCTGTTTTTT.

This chain connects TRBV4-3 to TRBJ2-7, with a weak D call TRBD2 (5 bases). The CDR3 consists of 14 residues. From germline, CDR1 is LGHNA and CDR2 YSLEER. Trimming stripped 4 bases from V and 2 bases from J, with 12 bases between. The CDR3 region is CASSRWTGTYEQYF. CDR3 nucleotides: TGCGCCAGCAGCCGATGGACTGGTACCTACGAGCAGTACTTC.

This sequence joins TRBV10-3 and TRBJ2-3; TRBD2 might be the D (5 bases). CDR3 size: 13 residues. The V end was cut by 6 bases, the J end by 5 bases, with 12 bases between. Germline CDR1 reads ENHRY; CDR2 reads SYGVKD. Here the CDR3 DNA reads TGTGCCATCAGAGACTCAGGAGGAGATACGCAGTATTTT. Translation gives CAIRDSGGDTQYF.

The chain carries TRBV19 and TRBJ1-2; the D gene is possibly TRBD1 (5 bases). V lost 3 bases to trimming and J lost 2 bases, with 10 bases between them. Germline loops: CDR1 LNHDA, CDR2 SQIVND (reference sequence). This CDR3 has 14 residues. The CDR3 bases are TGTGCCAGTAGTATTCTCGCAGGGAACTATGGCTACACCTTC. Translated: CASSILAGNYGYTF.

This clone has just a few counts. This chain uses TRBV27 with TRBJ2-2, with no clear D. V shed 4 bases and J shed 5 bases, with 11 bases lying between them. The CDR3 runs 14 residues. In germline, CDR1 is MNHEY, CDR2 SMNVEV (reference sequence). CDR3 sequence (DNA): TGTGCCAGCAGTTCTCGGGTCACTACCGGGGAGCTGTTTTTT. This encodes CASSSRVTTGELFF.

CDR3 sequence (DNA): TGTGCCAGCAGTGACTCGAAACTAGCGGGATTACACGGGGAGCTGTTTTTT. Protein sequence: CASSDSKLAGLHGELFF. The chain has TRBV6-4 and TRBJ2-2; 10 positions agree with TRBD2. Germline assignment: CDR1 MRHNA and CDR2 SNTAGT. The CDR3 loop spans 17 amino acids. V lost 0 bases, J lost 7 bases, and 8 bases stayed unmatched.

The chain recombines TRBV30 with TRBJ2-7, with TRBD1 identical over 7 bases. This CDR3 region has 15 residues. Germline-derived CDR1 and CDR2 are GTSNPN and SVGIG (reference sequence). V lost 3 bases and J lost 4; bases outside the gene matches: 12. The CDR3 is CAWRPTGFGPYEQYF. DNA for the CDR3: TGTGCCTGGAGACCGACAGGGTTCGGGCCTTACGAGCAGTACTTC. The full variable domain, in which reference TRBV30 and TRBJ2-7 provide the parts outside the CDR3, is SQTIHQWPATLVQPVGSPLSLECTVEGTSNPNLYWYRQAAGRGLQLLFYSVGIGQISSEVPQNLSASRPQDRQFILSSKKLLLSDSGFYLCAWRPTGFGPYEQYFGPGTRLTVT.

This chain uses TRBV6-1 with TRBJ2-7; 9 positions match TRBD1. Germline loops: CDR1 MNHNS, CDR2 SASEGT. The ends lost 3 bases at V and 2 bases at J; junction bases unmatched: 5. This CDR3 comprises 15 residues. CDR3 region: CASSETGTGPYEQYF. The CDR3 DNA reads TGTGCCAGCAGTGAGACCGGGACAGGGCCCTACGAGCAGTACTTC.

Only one count was recorded for this clone. The chain's CDR3 is CASSLAGGGLGETQYF. The CDR3 DNA reads TGTGCCAGCAGCTTGGCCGGGGGGGGCCTGGGAGAGACCCAGTACTTC. This chain links TRBV5-6 with TRBJ2-5; 8 bases are shared with TRBD2. Germline V lookup: CDR1 SGHDT, CDR2 YYEEEE. The CDR3 contains 16 residues. Germline trimming cut 0 bases from V and 4 bases from J; bases unmatched to any gene: 8.

V and J are TRBV7-7 and TRBJ1-1; D is uncertain. Germline V gene lookup returns CDR1 SSHAT and CDR2 FNYEAQ (reference sequence). Deletions cut 2 bases from V and 4 bases from J, with 8 bases between. The CDR3 consists of 13 residues. CDR3 sequence: CASSLREGTEAFF. In DNA, the CDR3 is TGTGCCAGCAGCTTACGGGAGGGCACTGAAGCTTTCTTT.

This chain joins TRBV20-1 and TRBJ1-2, with D tentatively TRBD1 (5 bases). Germline CDR1 and CDR2: DFQATT and SNEGSKA (reference sequence). Trimming stripped 3 bases from V and 8 bases from J, with 10 bases between. The CDR3 length is 11 residues. DNA of the CDR3: TGCAGTGCTAGGGAGCGGGGGGGCTACACCTTC. Translating gives CSARERGGYTF.

This clone was detected once. V gene TRBV7-8 combines with J gene TRBJ2-7; D gene uncertain. Germline CDR1 is SGHVS and CDR2 is FQNEAQ. The V end lost 1 base, the J end lost 1 base, and 8 bases lay between the germline ends. This CDR3 spans 14 amino acids. The CDR3 loop is CASSLVAESYEQYF. CDR3 DNA sequence: TGTGCCAGCAGCTTAGTTGCAGAATCCTACGAGCAGTACTTC.

J is TRBJ2-3 and V is TRBV9; 13 bases map to TRBD2. J gave up 2 bases and V 0 bases, and 3 bases lay outside the gene matches. Germline values: CDR1 SGDLS, CDR2 YYNGEE. The CDR3 is 17 residues long. In DNA form, the CDR3 reads TGTGCCAGCAGCGTAGGGACTAGCGGGGGTTTCACAGATACGCAGTATTTT. Translated, it gives CASSVGTSGGFTDTQYF.